Sequencing of this TCR beta chain was carried out in a study of blood T cell repertoires in COVID-19. V gave up 4 bases and J gave up 9 bases; unmatched junction bases: 9. Germline V gene data show CDR1 as GTSNPN and CDR2 as SVGIG (reference sequence). CDR3 length equals 15 residues. TCRdb's table, derived via immunoSEQ multiplex PCR, lists solely in-frame clones and lacks some. This sample yields about 94,000 clones, of which 65% to 85% are seen a single time; about 6.3% belongs to the top ten. The TCR sequence derives from a man in his sixties with acute or convalescent COVID-19. V gene TRBV30 combines with J gene TRBJ1-6; 10 bases align to TRBD1. The sample was peripheral blood. The DNA of the CDR3 is TGTGCCTGGAATCGACAGGGGGCCGGTGGTTCACCCCTCCACTTT. It is translated as CAWNRQGAGGSPLHF.